These 10 T cell receptor beta chains came from one sample sequenced in a study of blood T cell repertoires in COVID-19. The method was immunoSEQ multiplex PCR; TCRdb's version includes in-frame clones alone and lacks a portion of them. The data show around 250,000 clones, 80% to 90% seen once. The material sequenced was PBMCs or T cells enriched from blood (not recorded which). The source of these receptors is a woman aged 45-60 years who had recovered from COVID-19.

This chain joins TRBV30 and TRBJ1-1; the D is unclear. The V end lost 2 bases, the J end lost 2 bases, and 9 bases lay between the germline ends. The CDR3 is made up of 13 amino acids. The germline gives CDR1 GTSNPN, CDR2 SVGIG (reference sequence). CDR3 coding DNA: TGTGCCTGGAGTCTGACTCAAAACACTGAAGCTTTCTTT. The encoded protein is CAWSLTQNTEAFF. The entire variable domain, with the rest obtained from reference TRBV30 and TRBJ1-1, is as follows: SQTIHQWPATLVQPVGSPLSLECTVEGTSNPNLYWYRQAAGRGLQLLFYSVGIGQISSEVPQNLSASRPQDRQFILSSKKLLLSDSGFYLCAWSLTQNTEAFFGQGTRLTVV.

V gene TRBV27 combines with J gene TRBJ2-7; possibly TRBD1 for D (6 bases). Germline loops: CDR1 MNHEY, CDR2 SMNVEV (reference sequence). This CDR3 contains 14 residues. Trimming stripped 2 bases from V and 5 bases from J, with 13 bases between. The CDR3 loop reads CASSLLTGRHEQYF. The CDR3, as DNA: TGTGCCAGCAGTTTACTGACAGGAAGACACGAGCAGTACTTC.

The chain joins TRBV13 to TRBJ2-7; perhaps TRBD2 as D (7 bases). The length of the CDR3 is 16 residues. V lost 2 bases, J lost 0 bases, and 14 bases lay in between. CDR1 is PRHDT and CDR2 is FYEKMQ in the germline V gene (reference sequence). CDR3 bases: TGTGCCAGCAGCTTAAGGGGGGGCAGGGGCTCCTACGAGCAGTACTTC. As protein: CASSLRGGRGSYEQYF.

The chain joins TRBV7-2 to TRBJ1-1, with TRBD1 matching over 8 bases. CDR3 size: 14 residues. Germline CDR1 is SGHTA and CDR2 is FQGNSA. Unmatched junction bases numbered 4, after V lost 2 bases and J lost 5 bases. In nucleotides, the CDR3 is TGTGCCAGCAGCTTACAAACAGGGGGTACTGAAGCTTTCTTT. It yields the protein CASSLQTGGTEAFF. Full variable domain (missing parts from reference TRBV7-2 and TRBJ1-1): GAGVSQSPSNKVTEKGKDVELRCDPISGHTALYWYRQSLGQGLEFLIYFQGNSAPDKSGLPSDRFSAERTGGSVSTLTIQRTQQEDSAVYLCASSLQTGGTEAFFGQGTRLTVV.

The V call is TRBV29-1, the J call TRBJ2-7, with TRBD1 identical over 10 bases. The CDR3 extends over 15 amino acids. CDR1 and CDR2 from the germline V gene are SQVTM and ANQGSEA. The V and J ends lost 3 bases and 6 bases, in that order; junction bases with no gene match: 11. The CDR3 reads CSVETHRQGASEQYF. DNA of the CDR3: TGCAGCGTTGAGACGCACAGACAGGGGGCCTCCGAGCAGTACTTC.

CDR3 nucleotides: TGTGCCAGTAGTACGACAGGGTATGGCTACACCTTC. Its protein product is CASSTTGYGYTF. This sequence joins TRBV19 and TRBJ1-2, with TRBD1 matching over 7 bases. The V gene end was trimmed by 4 bases and the J gene end by 5 bases; junction bases not matched to a gene: 1. The length of the CDR3 is 12 residues. Germline V gives CDR1 LNHDA, CDR2 SQIVND (reference sequence).

This clone was observed once. The rearrangement links TRBV24-1 to TRBJ1-1; TRBD1 aligns across 9 bases. V was clipped by 10 bases and J by 2 bases; unmatched bases: 7. Germline V CDR1 and CDR2: KGHDR, SFDVKD. This CDR3 comprises 14 residues. In nucleotides, the CDR3 is TGTGCCACTCGCCGGGGACAGGGAAACACTGAAGCTTTCTTT. Translating gives CATRRGQGNTEAFF.

The gene calls are TRBV7-9 and TRBJ2-1; TRBD2 matches at 10 bases. The CDR3 length is 13 residues. Germline-derived CDR1 and CDR2 are SEHNR and FQNEAQ (reference sequence). After removal of 6 bases from V and 6 bases from J, the junction contained 2 bases not matched to a gene. This CDR3 reads CASSPSGSNEQFF. The CDR3 DNA sequence: TGTGCCAGCAGTCCTAGCGGGAGCAATGAGCAGTTCTTC. Drawing the rest from reference TRBV7-9 and TRBJ2-1, the complete variable domain is DTGVSQNPRHKITKRGQNVTFRCDPISEHNRLYWYRQTLGQGPEFLTYFQNEAQLEKSRLLSDRFSAERPKGSFSTLEIQRTEQGDSAMYLCASSPSGSNEQFFGPGTRLTVL.

The chain joins TRBV7-8 to TRBJ2-1; unclear D gene. V was trimmed by 3 bases and J by 0 bases, leaving 9 bases between them. The CDR3 has 15 residues. Germline V gene data show CDR1 as SGHVS and CDR2 as FQNEAQ. The CDR3 DNA reads as TGTGCCAGCAGCTTGGTCGAGAGCTCCTACAATGAGCAGTTCTTC. Encoded protein: CASSLVESSYNEQFF.

This clone has only a few counts. The chain joins TRBV7-3 to TRBJ2-1, with 7 bases matching TRBD2. V was clipped by 5 bases and J by 9 bases; unmatched bases: 4. The CDR3 is 12 amino acids. Germline V gives CDR1 SGHTA, CDR2 FQGTGA. The CDR3 region is CASSPREGEQFF. The CDR3 DNA is TGTGCCAGCAGCCCCAGGGAGGGTGAGCAGTTCTTC.